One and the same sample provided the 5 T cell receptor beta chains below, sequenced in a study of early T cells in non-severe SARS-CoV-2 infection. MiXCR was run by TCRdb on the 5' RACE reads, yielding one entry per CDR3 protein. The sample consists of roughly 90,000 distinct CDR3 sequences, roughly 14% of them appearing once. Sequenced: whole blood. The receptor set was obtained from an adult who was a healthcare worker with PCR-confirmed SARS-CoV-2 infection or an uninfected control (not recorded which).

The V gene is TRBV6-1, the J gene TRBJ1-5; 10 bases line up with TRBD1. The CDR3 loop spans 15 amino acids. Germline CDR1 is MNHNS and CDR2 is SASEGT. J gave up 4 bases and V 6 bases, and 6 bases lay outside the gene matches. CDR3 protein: CASRLPGQGNQPQHF. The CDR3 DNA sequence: TGTGCCAGCAGACTCCCGGGACAGGGGAATCAGCCCCAGCATTTT.

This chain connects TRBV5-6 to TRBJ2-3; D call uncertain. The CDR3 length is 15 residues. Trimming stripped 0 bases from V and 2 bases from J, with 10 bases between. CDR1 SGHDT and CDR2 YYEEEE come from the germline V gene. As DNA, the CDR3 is TGTGCCAGCAGCTTGGCCTTTTTAAACACAGATACGCAGTATTTT. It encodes CASSLAFLNTDTQYF.

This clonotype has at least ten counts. This CDR3 reads CASSYSIGAGANVLTF. The CDR3, as DNA: TGTGCCAGCAGTTACTCGATCGGGGCTGGGGCCAACGTCCTGACTTTC. This chain links TRBV6-5 with TRBJ2-6; a possible D gene is TRBD2 (5 bases). Trimming removed 0 bases at V and 2 bases at J, with 8 bases between. Germline CDR1 reads MNHEY; CDR2 reads SVGAGI. The CDR3 totals 16 residues.

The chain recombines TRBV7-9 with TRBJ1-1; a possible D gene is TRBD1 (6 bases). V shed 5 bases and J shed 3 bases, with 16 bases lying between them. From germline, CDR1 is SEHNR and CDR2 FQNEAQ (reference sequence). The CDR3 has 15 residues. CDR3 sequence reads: CASSAPQGIDTEAFF. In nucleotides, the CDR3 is TGTGCCAGCAGCGCGCCACAGGGAATAGACACTGAAGCTTTCTTT.

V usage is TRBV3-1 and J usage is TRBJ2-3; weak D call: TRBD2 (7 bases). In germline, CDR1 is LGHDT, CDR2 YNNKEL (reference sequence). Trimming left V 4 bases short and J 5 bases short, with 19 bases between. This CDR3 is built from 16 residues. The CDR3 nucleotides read TGTGCCAGCAGCCGACCCGGGGGGCAACGTGGAGATACGCAGTATTTT. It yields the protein CASSRPGGQRGDTQYF.